This T cell receptor (beta chain) was observed in a study of blood T cells in healthy people across ages. The authors ran a second PCR of roughly 6 to 12 cycles using a sample-barcoded 5' primer and a J-beta primer mix. MiXCR was run by TCRdb on the 5' RACE reads, yielding one entry per CDR3 protein. The table has 2 million or so distinct CDR3 sequences, 40% to 55% seen once; the top ten hold about 2.1%. The sample taken for sequencing was blood. This receptor was obtained from a woman between 35 and 50 years old in good health.

The DNA for the CDR3 is TGTGCCAGCAGTATCGGACAGTCGTACCAAGAGACCCAGTACTTC. It encodes CASSIGQSYQETQYF. This sequence joins TRBV6-5 and TRBJ2-5; D may be TRBD1 (6 bases). The V end lost 5 bases, the J end lost 0 bases, and 13 bases lay between the germline ends. CDR1 MNHEY and CDR2 SVGAGI come from the germline V gene. This CDR3 region has 15 residues.